This is a list of T cell receptor beta chains from one sample in a study of blood T cell repertoires in COVID-19. TCRdb's table, derived via immunoSEQ multiplex PCR, lists solely in-frame clones and lacks some. The table lists some 130,000 clones, approximately 84% of them singletons. Sequenced: peripheral blood. The receptors derive from a man aged 55 to 70 with acute or convalescent COVID-19. Each CDR3 is given with its conserved first and last residue. A D gene is named only where the DNA matches it firmly. Where a row states a size, it is once, few, many or the class of an expanded clone; other rows omit it.

D gene	clone size	V gene	J gene	CDR3 length	CDR3 protein	CDR3 DNA
.	once	TRBV6-5	TRBJ1-1	14	CASRLRGLNTEAFF	TGTGCCAGCAGGCTCCGGGGGTTGAACACTGAAGCTTTCTTT
.	few	TRBV27	TRBJ2-2	14	CASSFTPTLGELFF	TGTGCCAGCAGTTTCACCCCTACCTTAGGGGAGCTGTTTTTT
TRBD1	.	TRBV18	TRBJ2-5	15	CASSAGGSGQETQYF	TGTGCCAGCTCAGCAGGGGGCAGTGGCCAAGAGACCCAGTACTTC
TRBD1	.	TRBV4-1	TRBJ1-4	14	CASSSTGTLEKLFF	TGCGCCAGCAGCTCGACAGGGACTTTAGAAAAACTGTTTTTT
TRBD2	few	TRBV5-1	TRBJ2-1	15	CASSSGLAGGVEQFF	TGCGCCAGCAGCTCCGGACTAGCGGGAGGGGTTGAGCAGTTCTTC
TRBD2	.	TRBV6-5	TRBJ2-1	15	CASSWTSGVVNEQFF	TGTGCCAGCAGTTGGACTAGCGGGGTGGTCAATGAGCAGTTCTTC
.	few	TRBV27	TRBJ1-6	15	CASSLSRDPYSPLHF	TGTGCCAGCAGTTTATCCAGGGATCCCTATTCACCCCTCCACTTT
TRBD1	once	TRBV25-1	TRBJ1-6	14	CASSQTGVDSPLHF	TGTGCCAGCAGTCAGACAGGGGTGGATTCACCCCTCCACTTT
TRBD1	.	TRBV7-8	TRBJ1-6	16	CASSSGQSSYNSPLHF	TGTGCCAGCAGCTCGGGACAGAGCTCCTATAATTCACCCCTCCACTTT
TRBD1	few	TRBV7-2	TRBJ1-4	15	CASSPTGQFNEKLFF	TGTGCCAGCAGCCCAACGGGACAGTTTAATGAAAAACTGTTTTTT
.	.	TRBV6-5	TRBJ2-7	14	CASGKGRSSYEQYF	TGTGCCAGCGGTAAGGGGAGGTCATCCTACGAGCAGTACTTC
TRBD1	.	TRBV19	TRBJ1-5	16	CASSMETGGHNQPQHF	TGTGCCAGTAGTATGGAGACAGGGGGACACAATCAGCCCCAGCATTTT
.	once	TRBV9	TRBJ1-1	13	CASSVGTGSEAFF	TGTGCCAGCAGCGTAGGAACAGGGTCTGAAGCTTTCTTT
.	.	TRBV19	TRBJ2-2	15	CASSRLQGRTGELFF	TGTGCCAGTAGTCGCCTCCAGGGGCGGACCGGGGAGCTGTTTTTT
TRBD1	.	TRBV5-5	TRBJ1-1	15	CASSLGDRLNTEAFF	TGTGCCAGCAGCTTGGGGGACAGGCTGAACACTGAAGCTTTCTTT
.	.	TRBV15	TRBJ2-1	14	CATSARHGVGEQFF	TGTGCCACCAGCGCCCGCCACGGGGTCGGAGAGCAGTTCTTC
.	.	TRBV6-1	TRBJ1-2	12	CASSEDQAGYTF	TGTGCCAGCAGTGAAGACCAGGCTGGCTACACCTTC
TRBD1	.	TRBV24-1	TRBJ1-2	13	CATSDWDSYGYTF	TGTGCCACCAGTGATTGGGACAGCTATGGCTACACCTTC
.	.	TRBV12-3/TRBV12-4	TRBJ1-1	13	CASTFQGNTEAFF	TGTGCCAGCACCTTCCAGGGGAACACTGAAGCTTTCTTT
TRBD2	.	TRBV5-1	TRBJ2-1	14	CASSLRTSPNEQFF	TGCGCCAGCAGCTTACGGACTAGTCCCAATGAGCAGTTCTTC
TRBD1	.	TRBV5-1	TRBJ1-1	15	CASSGGQGWNTEAFF	TGCGCCAGCTCAGGGGGACAGGGATGGAACACTGAAGCTTTCTTT
.	.	TRBV18	TRBJ1-5	15	CASSPLAAENQPQHF	TGTGCCAGCTCACCACTAGCGGCGGAAAATCAGCCCCAGCATTTT
TRBD1	.	TRBV4-1	TRBJ2-4	15	CASSQDQDRPSRRYF	TGCGCCAGCAGCCAAGATCAGGACAGGCCTTCTCGGCGGTACTTC
.	.	TRBV6-6	TRBJ1-4	14	CASRPGLGFEKLFF	TGTGCCAGCAGGCCAGGGTTAGGATTCGAAAAACTGTTTTTT
TRBD2	.	TRBV5-1	TRBJ2-5	16	CASSWVTSGAAETQYF	TGCGCCAGCAGCTGGGTGACTAGCGGGGCCGCAGAGACCCAGTACTTC
.	.	TRBV13	TRBJ1-1	13	CASSLVPEAEAFF	TGTGCCAGCAGCTTGGTCCCCGAGGCTGAAGCTTTCTTT
.	.	TRBV5-1	TRBJ1-5	15	CASSLGDSGNQPQHF	TGCGCCAGCAGCTTGGGAGACTCTGGCAATCAGCCCCAGCATTTT
.	.	TRBV23-1	TRBJ1-2	19	CASSQSVAVSFAKPYGYTF	TGCGCCAGCAGTCAATCGGTAGCGGTGTCATTCGCTAAGCCCTATGGCTACACCTTC
TRBD1	.	TRBV7-9	TRBJ2-5	15	CASSLGGQIQETQYF	TGTGCCAGCAGCTTAGGGGGACAGATACAAGAGACCCAGTACTTC